The next 8 T cell receptor beta chains were all read from a single sample in a study of T cell repertoires in cytomegalovirus infection. Using its own MiXCR run on the reads, TCRdb lists one record per CDR3 protein. This sample has some 43,000 distinct CDR3 sequences, with roughly 22% found just once. These TCRs' antigens remain unknown. This sample comprised CD8+ T cells from cultured PBMCs, obtained from culture after CMV antigen stimulation. These TCRs come from a human donor in good health (CMV status not recorded). Some clones in this sample may be carry-over from other donors' samples.

The rearrangement joins TRBV7-9 to TRBJ2-7; D unclear. Germline V lookup: CDR1 SEHNR, CDR2 FQNEAQ (reference sequence). V dropped 5 bases and J dropped 5 bases, with 7 bases sitting between them. The CDR3 is 11 amino acids. This chain's CDR3 is CASSETNEQYF. In nucleotides, the CDR3 is TGTGCCAGCAGCGAGACAAACGAGCAGTACTTC. Full variable domain (outside the CDR3, taken from reference TRBV7-9 and TRBJ2-7): DTGVSQNPRHKITKRGQNVTFRCDPISEHNRLYWYRQTLGQGPEFLTYFQNEAQLEKSRLLSDRFSAERPKGSFSTLEIQRTEQGDSAMYLCASSETNEQYFGPGTRLTVT.

The rearrangement uses TRBV7-2 and TRBJ1-3; D gene ambiguous. V lost 4 bases, J lost 3 bases, and 10 bases lay in between. CDR3 length: 14 amino acids. Germline V gives CDR1 SGHTA, CDR2 FQGNSA. The CDR3 sequence is CASSSGIGGNTIYF. DNA of the CDR3: TGTGCCAGCAGCTCGGGGATTGGTGGAAACACCATATATTTT.

CDR3 bases: TGTGCCAGCAGCGCAACTAGCGGGAGCTCCAATGAGCAGTTCTTC. Its protein product is CASSATSGSSNEQFF. The genes are TRBV5-8 and TRBJ2-1, with 11 bases aligning to TRBD2. The trim removed 4 bases at V and 6 bases at J, leaving 6 bases unmatched. Germline V CDR1 and CDR2: SGHTS, YDEGEE. This CDR3 comprises 15 residues.

This chain uses TRBV7-9 with TRBJ1-2, with D hard to call. CDR1 is SEHNR, CDR2 FQNEAQ, per germline (reference sequence). This CDR3 spans 14 amino acids. V was pared by 4 bases and J by 7 bases, with 16 bases between. The CDR3 DNA follows: TGTGCCAGCAGCTCCGGCGACGGAGTCCCTGGCTACACCTTC. Amino acids: CASSSGDGVPGYTF. The full variable domain, completed using reference TRBV7-9 and TRBJ1-2, is DTGVSQNPRHKITKRGQNVTFRCDPISEHNRLYWYRQTLGQGPEFLTYFQNEAQLEKSRLLSDRFSAERPKGSFSTLEIQRTEQGDSAMYLCASSSGDGVPGYTFGSGTRLTVV.

This chain links TRBV6-2 or TRBV6-3 with TRBJ2-1; D possibly matches TRBD1 or TRBD2 (5 bases each). The V end was cut by 2 bases, the J end by 9 bases, with 8 bases between. The CDR3 totals 12 residues. CDR1 and CDR2 from the germline V gene are MNHEY and SVGEGT. The CDR3 coding sequence is TGTGCCAGCAGTTACGGGGGAAGTGAGCAGTTCTTC. It translates to CASSYGGSEQFF.

V and J are TRBV12-3 or TRBV12-4 and TRBJ2-3, with D perhaps matching TRBD1 (5 bases). The ends were cut back, 5 bases at V and 2 bases at J, with 14 bases in the middle. CDR3 length equals 15 residues. The CDR3 DNA is TGTGCCAGCAGTCAAAGTGGGGCTTCCACAGATACGCAGTATTTT. Its protein is CASSQSGASTDTQYF.

The chain carries TRBV12-3 or TRBV12-4 and TRBJ2-4; TRBD2 agrees at 15 bases. The trim removed 6 bases at V and 0 bases at J, leaving 6 bases unmatched. The CDR3 covers 18 residues. The CDR3 nucleotides are TGTGCCAGCAGGGGACTAGCGGGGGGTCCCGTAGCCAAAAACATTCAGTACTTC. This codes for CASRGLAGGPVAKNIQYF.

The chain recombines TRBV12-5 with TRBJ1-1, with a possible D match to TRBD1 (5 bases). CDR3 length: 16 residues. Trimming removed 5 bases at V and 1 base at J, with 17 bases between. Per the germline V gene, CDR1 is LGHNT and CDR2 is FRNRAP. CDR3 residues: CASGPTDGGRNTEAFF. CDR3 sequence (DNA): TGTGCTAGTGGTCCAACGGACGGGGGAAGGAACACTGAAGCTTTCTTT.